The 8 T cell receptor beta chains below come from one sample, sequenced in a study of OX40 agonist ivuxolimab in advanced cancers. Here immunoSEQ multiplex PCR was the method, and the copy in TCRdb shows in-frame clones only, minus some. The sample contains approximately 77,000 clones, 80% to 95% of which appear only once. The sequencing used CD4+ or CD8+ T cells sorted from blood, collected in a trial of the OX40 agonist ivuxolimab. The receptor set was obtained from an adult with an advanced solid tumor such as melanoma, head and neck, liver or kidney cancer.

The rearrangement joins TRBV7-2 to TRBJ2-7, with 9 bases fitting TRBD2. V gave up 3 bases and J gave up 1 base; unmatched junction bases: 4. There are 15 residues in the CDR3. Germline CDR1 SGHTA, CDR2 FQGNSA. The CDR3 loop reads CASSFLAGESYEQYF. The DNA of the CDR3 is TGTGCCAGCAGCTTCTTAGCGGGAGAGTCCTACGAGCAGTACTTC.

This chain uses TRBV2 with TRBJ2-6; D gene unclear. V was trimmed by 7 bases and J by 0 bases, leaving 10 bases between them. There are 15 residues in the CDR3. Germline-derived CDR1 and CDR2 are SNHLY and FYNNEI. The CDR3 is CASNPTVSGANVLTF. CDR3 nucleotides: TGTGCCAGCAACCCTACAGTCTCTGGGGCCAACGTCCTGACTTTC.

The chain employs TRBV7-9 and TRBJ2-3; 7 bases align to TRBD1. Germline CDR1 SEHNR, CDR2 FQNEAQ (reference sequence). This CDR3 has 14 residues. Germline trimming cut 7 bases from V and 2 bases from J; bases unmatched to any gene: 6. In nucleotides, the CDR3 is TGTGCCAGCACCGACCAGGGGGACACAGATACGCAGTATTTT. This sequence encodes CASTDQGDTDTQYF.

The CDR3 spells CASSDAVEQFF. The CDR3, as DNA: TGTGCCAGCAGCGATGCTGTTGAGCAGTTCTTC. The chain joins TRBV6-5 to TRBJ2-1; D unresolved. Trimming cost V 6 bases and J 9 bases, with 9 bases left between them. Germline CDR1 is MNHEY and CDR2 is SVGAGI. The CDR3 contains 11 residues.

The rearrangement joins TRBV5-4 to TRBJ2-2; TRBD2 agrees at 8 bases. CDR1 is SGHNT, CDR2 YYREEE, per germline (reference sequence). The CDR3 runs to 15 residues. The V segment lost 0 bases and the J segment 4 bases; nucleotides outside the gene matches: 2. CDR3 coding DNA: TGTGCCAGCAGCTTGGTGCGGGGGGTCACCGGGGAGCTGTTTTTT. This encodes CASSLVRGVTGELFF.

This rearrangement joins TRBV15 to TRBJ1-1; D perhaps matches TRBD1 (6 bases). Germline assignment: CDR1 LNHNV and CDR2 YYDKDF (reference sequence). This CDR3 has 15 amino acids. Trimming took off 0 bases at V and 5 bases at J, with 13 bases between the two ends. The CDR3 bases are TGTGCCACCAGCAGAGATGTCGGGCAGGGGACTGAAGCTTTCTTT. Translation: CATSRDVGQGTEAFF.

The chain links TRBV28 to TRBJ2-3; TRBD2 aligns across 7 bases. The CDR3 extends over 16 amino acids. With V trimmed by 8 bases and J by 6 bases, 17 bases remained unmatched. Germline CDR1 and CDR2: MDHEN and SYDVKM. DNA of the CDR3: TGTGCCAGCCAGCCCGAGCGGGATCGAGGTTGGGATACGCAGTATTTT. Its protein product is CASQPERDRGWDTQYF. The complete variable domain, with remaining parts taken from reference TRBV28 and TRBJ2-3, reads DVKVTQSSRYLVKRTGEKVFLECVQDMDHENMFWYRQDPGLGLRLIYFSYDVKMKEKGDIPEGYSVSREKKERFSLILESASTNQTSMYLCASQPERDRGWDTQYFGPGTRLTVL.

The chain joins TRBV4-2 to TRBJ1-1; TRBD1 matches at 8 bases. The CDR3 consists of 17 residues. Germline CDR1 reads LGHNA; CDR2 reads YNFKEQ. With 0 bases clipped from V and 2 bases from J, the junction kept 8 bases outside the gene matches. This CDR3 reads CASSQERQGAFNTEAFF. In nucleotides, the CDR3 is TGTGCCAGCAGCCAAGAGAGGCAGGGGGCGTTCAACACTGAAGCTTTCTTT.